This TCR beta chain was recorded in a study of shared clonotypes between healthy human individuals. At the level of the study: The plates for each donor numbered three CD4 naive, three CD4 memory, two CD8 naive and one CD8 memory.

The CDR3 is 15 amino acids. V lost 4 bases and J 4 bases, leaving 17 bases between the germline ends. The germline V gene has CDR1 MDHEN and CDR2 SYDVKM. Some clones are missing from TCRdb's copy, which holds only in-frame ones; the method was immunoSEQ multiplex PCR. The repertoire includes 1.4 million to 1.5 million clones, more than 95% of them detected once, and 1.2% sits in the top ten. Whole-study results and caveats: The sole specimen, blood, was sampled, and tissue repertoires likely differ. Some clonotypes were shared by all four sorted-subset donors, while others were not shared. The non-shared ones had lower generation probabilities than the shared ones.

Remarks on this clone: The target antigen is unknown.

The chain is built from TRBV28 and TRBJ2-7, with D maybe TRBD1 (6 bases). The source is a man aged 25-40 years in good health. Source material: naive CD4+ T cells sorted from blood. The subset: CD45RA+ positively selected. The CDR3 DNA reads TGTGCCAGCAGTTCGACAGGCCCCACGCTATACGAGCAGTACTTC. This sequence encodes CASSSTGPTLYEQYF.